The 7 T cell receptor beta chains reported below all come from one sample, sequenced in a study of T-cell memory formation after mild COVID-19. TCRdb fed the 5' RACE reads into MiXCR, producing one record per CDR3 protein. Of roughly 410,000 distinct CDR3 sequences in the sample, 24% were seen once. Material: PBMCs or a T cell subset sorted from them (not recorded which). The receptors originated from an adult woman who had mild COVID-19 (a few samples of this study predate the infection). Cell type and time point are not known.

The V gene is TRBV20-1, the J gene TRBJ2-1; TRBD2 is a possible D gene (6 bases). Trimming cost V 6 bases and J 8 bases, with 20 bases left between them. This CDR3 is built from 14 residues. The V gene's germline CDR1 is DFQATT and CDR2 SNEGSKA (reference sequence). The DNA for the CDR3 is TGCAGTGCCGAGAGGCGGGACTGGAACGATGAGCAGTTCTTC. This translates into CSAERRDWNDEQFF.

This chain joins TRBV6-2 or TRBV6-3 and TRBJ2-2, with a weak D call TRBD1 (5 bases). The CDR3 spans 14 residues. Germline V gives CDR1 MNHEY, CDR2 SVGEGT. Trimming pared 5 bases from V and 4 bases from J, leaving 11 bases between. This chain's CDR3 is CASSVRQRTGELFF. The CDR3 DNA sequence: TGTGCCAGCAGTGTCCGACAGCGCACCGGGGAGCTGTTTTTT.

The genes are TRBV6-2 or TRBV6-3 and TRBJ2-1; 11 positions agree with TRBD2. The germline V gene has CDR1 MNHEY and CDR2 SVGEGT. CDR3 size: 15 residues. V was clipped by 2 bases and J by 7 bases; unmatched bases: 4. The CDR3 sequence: CASSYPSGGTNEQFF. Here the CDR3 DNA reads TGTGCCAGCAGTTACCCTAGCGGGGGGACGAATGAGCAGTTCTTC.

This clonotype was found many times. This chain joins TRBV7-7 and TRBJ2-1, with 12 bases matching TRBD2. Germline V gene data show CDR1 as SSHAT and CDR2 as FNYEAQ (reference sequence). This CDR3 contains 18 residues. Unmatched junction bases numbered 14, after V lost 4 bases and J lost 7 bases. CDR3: CASSSGALAGGAYNEQFF. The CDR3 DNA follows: TGTGCCAGCAGCTCAGGCGCACTAGCGGGGGGTGCATATAATGAGCAGTTCTTC. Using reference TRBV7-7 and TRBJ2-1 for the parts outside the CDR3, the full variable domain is GAGVSQSPRYKVTKRGQDVTLRCDPISSHATLYWYQQALGQGPEFLTYFNYEAQPDKSGLPSDRFSAERPEGSISTLTIQRTEQRDSAMYRCASSSGALAGGAYNEQFFGPGTRLTVL.

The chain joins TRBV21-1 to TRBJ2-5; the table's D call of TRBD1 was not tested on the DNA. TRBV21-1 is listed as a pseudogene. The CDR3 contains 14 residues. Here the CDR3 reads CASKVDRQRETQYF. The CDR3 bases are TGTGCCAGCAAGGTGGACAGACAAAGGGAGACCCAGTACTTC.

CDR3: CASSLGNGGLRDSQGERNTGELFF. CDR3 nucleotides: TGTGCCAGCAGCTTAGGGAACGGCGGGCTCCGGGACTCGCAGGGAGAACGAAACACCGGGGAGCTGTTTTTT. The chain links TRBV7-9 to TRBJ2-2, with D possibly matching TRBD2 (6 bases). CDR1 is SEHNR and CDR2 is FQNEAQ in the germline V gene (reference sequence). Trimming shortened V by 1 base and J by 2 bases, and 35 bases separated the two germline ends. The CDR3 is 24 amino acids. The variable domain in full, with the rest retrieved from reference TRBV7-9 and TRBJ2-2, is DTGVSQNPRHKITKRGQNVTFRCDPISEHNRLYWYRQTLGQGPEFLTYFQNEAQLEKSRLLSDRFSAERPKGSFSTLEIQRTEQGDSAMYLCASSLGNGGLRDSQGERNTGELFFGEGSRLTVL.

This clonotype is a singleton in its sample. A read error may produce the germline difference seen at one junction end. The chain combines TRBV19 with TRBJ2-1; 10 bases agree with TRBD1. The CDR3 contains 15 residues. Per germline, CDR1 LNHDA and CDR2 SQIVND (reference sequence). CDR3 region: CDSSSGQGGIQEQFF. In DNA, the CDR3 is TGTGACAGTAGTTCAGGACAGGGGGGGATCCAGGAGCAGTTCTTC. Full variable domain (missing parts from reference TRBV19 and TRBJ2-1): DGGITQSPKYLFRKEGQNVTLSCEQNLNHDAMYWYRQDPGQGLRLIYYSQIVNDFQKGDIAEGYSVSREKKESFPLTVTSAQKNPTAFYLCDSSSGQGGIQEQFFGPGTRLTVL.